These 5 T cell receptor beta chains share one sample of origin, sequenced in a study of blood T cell repertoires in COVID-19. Profiling relied on immunoSEQ multiplex PCR, and the TCRdb table lists in-frame clones only, not all of them. The table includes 84,000 or so clones, more than 80% detected once. Sequenced material: peripheral blood. The origin of the receptors is a woman aged 80 or over with acute or convalescent COVID-19.

This clone was counted between two and nine times. J is TRBJ1-3 and V is TRBV10-1; the D is unclear. Trimming shortened V by 6 bases and J by 4 bases, and 10 bases separated the two germline ends. Germline V lookup: CDR1 WNHNN, CDR2 SYGVQD (reference sequence). CDR3 length equals 13 residues. CDR3 sequence: CASSGLVGNTIYF. Here the CDR3 DNA reads TGCGCCAGCAGCGGACTGGTAGGAAACACCATATATTTT.

The chain couples TRBV5-1 to TRBJ2-7, with TRBD2 matching 7 bases. This CDR3 is 14 amino acids long. CDR1 and CDR2 from the germline V gene are SGHRS and YFSETQ. Unmatched junction bases numbered 9, after V lost 2 bases and J lost 7 bases. The CDR3 DNA reads TGCGCCAGCAGCTTAAGCGGGACGGCACCTGAGCAGTACTTC. Its translation is CASSLSGTAPEQYF.

This clone was seen only a few times. The DNA of the CDR3 is TGCAGCGTTGGACAGGGGATAAGAGAGACCCAGTACTTC. Translating gives CSVGQGIRETQYF. The chain carries TRBV29-1 and TRBJ2-5; TRBD1 agrees at 8 bases. Germline lookup yields CDR1 SQVTM and CDR2 ANQGSEA. The J segment lost 4 bases and the V segment lost 4 bases, leaving 5 bases of the junction unmatched. The CDR3 extends over 13 amino acids.

V gene TRBV5-4 combines with J gene TRBJ2-3, with D perhaps TRBD2 (6 bases). The CDR3 is 16 residues long. V was clipped by 4 bases and J by 0 bases, with 15 bases between them. Germline values: CDR1 SGHNT, CDR2 YYREEE (reference sequence). CDR3 nucleotides: TGTGCCAGCAGCCCGAGCGGGTCAACTAGCACAGATACGCAGTATTTT. Its protein is CASSPSGSTSTDTQYF.

V gene TRBV3-1 (or the pseudogene TRBV3-2) combines with J gene TRBJ2-2; TRBD1 might be the D (6 bases). V was cut by 3 bases and J by 6 bases, with 11 bases left in between. The CDR3 contains 14 residues. Germline loops: CDR1 LGHDT, CDR2 YNNKEL (reference sequence). CDR3 residues: CASSQVTGPGELFF. The CDR3 nucleotides are TGTGCCAGCAGCCAGGTGACAGGTCCCGGGGAGCTGTTTTTT.